The 14 T cell receptor beta chains in this list originate from one sample, sequenced in a study of blood T cell repertoires in COVID-19 (dated by TCRdb to 2020 to 2021). The library came from the immunoSEQ multiplex PCR assay. This is the immuneACCESS table as TCRdb keeps it, with only in-frame sequences that have V and J called. A part of the clones is gone; compared with another copy, unresolved V genes explain less than half, and the rest is unexplained. The sample contains about 410,000 clones, roughly 88% of them found a single time. Under 0.7% of the sample is held by the ten biggest clonotypes. The sequenced material came from PBMCs or T cells enriched from blood (not recorded which). The receptors were gathered from a man aged 18-30 years who had recovered from COVID-19.

J is TRBJ2-2 and V is TRBV18, with D perhaps TRBD2 (5 bases). V lost 6 bases, J lost 2 bases, and 16 bases lay in between. From germline, CDR1 is KGHSH and CDR2 LQKENI. The CDR3 is 16 residues long. The CDR3 DNA sequence: TGTGCCAGCTCCCCCCCGGGAAGGGTCAACACCGGGGAGCTGTTTTTT. It codes for CASSPPGRVNTGELFF. Complete variable domain (other parts from reference TRBV18 and TRBJ2-2): NAGVMQNPRHLVRRRGQEARLRCSPMKGHSHVYWYRQLPEEGLKFMVYLQKENIIDESGMPKERFSAEFPKEGPSILRIQQVVRGDSAAYFCASSPPGRVNTGELFFGEGSRLTVL.

CDR3 bases: TGTGCCAGCCGGGACATCTCTGGGGCCAACGTCCTGACTTTC. This sequence encodes CASRDISGANVLTF. This chain links TRBV7-3 with TRBJ2-6; maybe TRBD1 (6 bases). The germline V and J ends were trimmed by 8 bases and 0 bases, with 8 bases remaining between them. The germline CDR1 and CDR2 sequences are SGHTA and FQGTGA. This CDR3 region has 14 residues.

This chain joins TRBV6-2 or TRBV6-3 and TRBJ2-1, with 13 positions matching TRBD2. Germline values: CDR1 MNHEY, CDR2 SVGEGT. The CDR3 consists of 16 residues. V was pared by 4 bases and J by 6 bases, with 6 bases of the junction left unmatched. The CDR3 DNA reads TGTGCCAGCAGTTCACCATGGACTAGCGGGAGCAATGAGCAGTTCTTC. Amino acids: CASSSPWTSGSNEQFF.

CDR3 in DNA: TGTGCCAGTATGGGACAGGGGGGAGACACCATATATTTT. Its translation: CASMGQGGDTIYF. This chain links TRBV19 with TRBJ1-3; TRBD1 matches 11 bases. This CDR3 is built from 13 residues. V gave up 7 bases and J gave up 8 bases; unmatched junction bases: 4. Germline-derived CDR1 and CDR2 are LNHDA and SQIVND (reference sequence). The full variable domain, in which reference TRBV19 and TRBJ1-3 provide the parts outside the CDR3, is DGGITQSPKYLFRKEGQNVTLSCEQNLNHDAMYWYRQDPGQGLRLIYYSQIVNDFQKGDIAEGYSVSREKKESFPLTVTSAQKNPTAFYLCASMGQGGDTIYFGEGSWLTVV.

This clone was detected a few times. The chain links TRBV7-6 to TRBJ2-3; 8 bases are shared with TRBD2. Trimming removed 0 bases from V and 6 bases from J; junction bases left unmatched: 8. CDR1 and CDR2 from the germline V gene are SGHVS and FNYEAQ. This CDR3 contains 16 residues. CDR3 region: CASSLARAGAGDTQYF. The CDR3 DNA reads TGTGCCAGCAGCTTAGCGCGAGCGGGGGCGGGGGATACGCAGTATTTT.

The V and J genes are TRBV14 and TRBJ2-1; D is unresolved. This CDR3 comprises 14 residues. The germline CDR1 and CDR2 sequences are SGHDN and FVKESK. The germline V and J ends were trimmed by 4 bases and 4 bases, with 11 bases remaining between them. CDR3 region: CASSLWRGYNEQFF. The DNA for the CDR3 is TGTGCCAGCAGCCTCTGGAGAGGATACAATGAGCAGTTCTTC. The whole variable domain, filled in from reference TRBV14 and TRBJ2-1, reads EAGVTQFPSHSVIEKGQTVTLRCDPISGHDNLYWYRRVMGKEIKFLLHFVKESKQDESGMPNNRFLAERTGGTYSTLKVQPAELEDSGVYFCASSLWRGYNEQFFGPGTRLTVL.

The chain uses TRBV10-3 and TRBJ1-1, with a possible D match to TRBD1 (5 bases). The ends were cut back, 6 bases at V and 7 bases at J, with 9 bases in the middle. Germline loops: CDR1 ENHRY, CDR2 SYGVKD. The CDR3 runs to 11 residues. CDR3 protein: CAIRRDFEAFF. In DNA form, the CDR3 reads TGTGCCATCAGGAGGGACTTTGAAGCTTTCTTT.

V and J are TRBV5-5 and TRBJ2-2; TRBD2 is a possible D gene (5 bases). Between the trimmed V and J ends, which lost 4 bases and 4 bases, there was a span of 14 bases. The CDR3 spans 15 residues. Per the germline V gene, CDR1 is SGHKS and CDR2 is YYEKEE (reference sequence). In DNA, the CDR3 is TGTGCCAGCAGCCCCACAGCGGTGGGCACCGGGGAGCTGTTTTTT. Translation gives CASSPTAVGTGELFF.

The gene calls are TRBV27 and TRBJ2-7; maybe TRBD2 (5 bases). CDR3 length: 16 residues. The V and J ends lost 3 bases and 6 bases respectively, with 21 bases between them. Germline V lookup: CDR1 MNHEY, CDR2 SMNVEV (reference sequence). CDR3 nucleotides: TGTGCCAGCAGTTTTGTATTAGCGAGAGGTCCCGCCGAGCAGTACTTC. Residues: CASSFVLARGPAEQYF.

CDR3 region: CASSPTGTDNSPLHF. In nucleotides, the CDR3 is TGTGCCAGCAGCCCCACAGGGACGGACAATTCACCCCTCCACTTT. The chain couples TRBV3-1 (or the pseudogene TRBV3-2) to TRBJ1-6; perhaps TRBD1 as D (6 bases). V gave up 4 bases and J gave up 7 bases, with 14 bases separating them. The germline CDR1 and CDR2 sequences are LGHDT and YNNKEL (reference sequence). The CDR3 consists of 15 residues.

This chain uses TRBV18 with TRBJ1-2; D is possibly TRBD1 (5 bases). CDR1 and CDR2 (germline): KGHSH, LQKENI. This CDR3 has 15 amino acids. The V end lost 0 bases, the J end lost 4 bases, and 12 bases lay between the germline ends. CDR3 bases: TGTGCCAGCTCACCACCGGCAGGGATGATCTATGGCTACACCTTC. Amino acid sequence: CASSPPAGMIYGYTF.

The chain has TRBV6-4 and TRBJ1-5; D remains unclear. Germline V gene data show CDR1 as MRHNA and CDR2 as SNTAGT. Trimming shortened V by 8 bases and J by 3 bases, and 14 bases separated the two germline ends. The CDR3 totals 14 residues. DNA of the CDR3: TGTGCCAGCCCCGACCGGGGAGACAATCAGCCCCAGCATTTT. Translated, it gives CASPDRGDNQPQHF.

The chain uses TRBV5-6 and TRBJ2-7; 13 nucleotides agree with TRBD2. The CDR3 extends over 16 amino acids. Germline-derived CDR1 and CDR2 are SGHDT and YYEEEE. With V trimmed by 1 base and J by 3 bases, 4 bases remained unmatched. In DNA, the CDR3 is TGTGCCAGCAGCTTGACTAGCGGGAGGGATTTCTACGAGCAGTACTTC. Its translation: CASSLTSGRDFYEQYF.

The chain employs TRBV7-3 and TRBJ1-2; possibly TRBD1 for D (6 bases). Germline CDR1 reads SGHTA; CDR2 reads FQGTGA. Trimming stripped 4 bases from V and 6 bases from J, with 33 bases between. The CDR3 is 20 residues long. The CDR3 region has the DNA TGTGCCAGCAGCTCCTCACTGCTGTTCGCTTGGGGGCATGGAGAGAATGGCTACACCTTC. This sequence encodes CASSSSLLFAWGHGENGYTF.